What follows are 6 T cell receptor beta chains derived from one specimen sequenced in a study of blood T cell repertoires in COVID-19 (dated by TCRdb to the early 2020s). Libraries were prepared through the immunoSEQ multiplex PCR assay. TCRdb carries this immuneACCESS record with in-frame sequences only. Its versions omit some clonotypes, under half of them owing to an unresolved V gene in the studies checked, with the rest unexplained. In all, the sample holds about 120,000 clones, and about 83% of those were seen once. The ten largest clones add up to roughly 3.9% of the sample. What was sequenced was peripheral blood. All receptors come from a man aged 55 to 70 with acute or convalescent COVID-19.

The chain couples TRBV4-3 to TRBJ2-7, with 8 bases aligning to TRBD1. The V gene's germline CDR1 is LGHNA and CDR2 YSLEER. Trimming removed 0 bases from V and 7 bases from J; junction bases left unmatched: 8. This CDR3 comprises 15 residues. The CDR3 coding sequence is TGCGCCAGCAGCCAAGAGGCACAGGGGGGAGGAGAGCAGTACTTC. Amino acids: CASSQEAQGGGEQYF.

This clone was recorded only once. The V call is TRBV29-1, the J call TRBJ2-6; no clear D gene. V was clipped by 0 bases and J by 3 bases, with 9 bases between them. This CDR3 has 15 residues. Per the germline V gene, CDR1 is SQVTM and CDR2 is ANQGSEA. In DNA form, the CDR3 reads TGCAGCGTTGAAGAAGAACACATTGGGGCCAACGTCCTGACTTTC. This codes for CSVEEEHIGANVLTF.

This sequence joins TRBV9 and TRBJ1-4; TRBD1 matches 8 bases. Germline CDR1 is SGDLS and CDR2 is YYNGEE. After removal of 4 bases from V and 4 bases from J, the junction contained 3 bases not matched to a gene. CDR3 length equals 14 residues. The CDR3 loop reads CASSRTGLNEKLFF. The CDR3 DNA reads as TGTGCCAGCAGCAGGACAGGGCTTAATGAAAAACTGTTTTTT. The entire variable domain, with the rest obtained from reference TRBV9 and TRBJ1-4, is as follows: DSGVTQTPKHLITATGQRVTLRCSPRSGDLSVYWYQQSLDQGLQFLIQYYNGEERAKGNILERFSAQQFPDLHSELNLSSLELGDSALYFCASSRTGLNEKLFFGSGTQLSVL.

The chain employs TRBV9 and TRBJ1-5, with D perhaps TRBD1 (5 bases). This CDR3 is built from 15 residues. V lost 5 bases and J lost 4, with 16 bases in between. Looked up from germline, CDR1 is SGDLS and CDR2 is YYNGEE. The CDR3 nucleotides read TGTGCCAGCAGTTTCGACAGTTCGCTTAATCAGCCCCAGCATTTT. It encodes CASSFDSSLNQPQHF.

The chain is built from TRBV9 and TRBJ1-1; 7 bases are a match to TRBD1. Losses at the gene ends were 2 bases for V and 4 bases for J; bases not matched to a gene: 8. Germline loops: CDR1 SGDLS, CDR2 YYNGEE. CDR3 length equals 15 residues. CDR3 sequence: CASSVLGTEGTEAFF. The CDR3 DNA is TGTGCCAGCAGCGTGCTCGGGACAGAAGGCACTGAAGCTTTCTTT. The variable domain in full, with the rest retrieved from reference TRBV9 and TRBJ1-1, is DSGVTQTPKHLITATGQRVTLRCSPRSGDLSVYWYQQSLDQGLQFLIQYYNGEERAKGNILERFSAQQFPDLHSELNLSSLELGDSALYFCASSVLGTEGTEAFFGQGTRLTVV.

This sequence joins TRBV6-7 and TRBJ2-7; 7 bases map to TRBD1. TRBV6-7 is treated as an ORF (open reading frame) with a function not yet certain. The CDR3 runs to 13 residues. J gave up 4 bases and V 7 bases, and 7 bases lay outside the gene matches. CDR3 sequence reads: CASTKGAPYEQYF. The CDR3, as DNA: TGTGCCAGCACCAAGGGGGCCCCTTACGAGCAGTACTTC.